The rows below give T cell receptor beta chains drawn from one sample of a study of T cell repertoires in cytomegalovirus infection. TCRdb recomputed calls from the reads with MiXCR, one row per CDR3 protein. The repertoire includes 350,000 to 450,000 distinct CDR3 sequences, around 18% of them detected once, and approximately 8% sits in the top ten. Input material: PBMCs. The receptors were sampled from a human donor in good health (CMV status not recorded). Some clones in this sample may be carry-over from other donors' samples. CDR3s include the opening cysteine and the closing phenylalanine or tryptophan. D genes are given only for firm matches. The size of a clone is reported for some rows only, either as once, few or many, or as a class for expanded clones.

TRBV6-5,many,TRBJ2-7,.,CASSYSGEVPTEQYF,TGTGCCAGCAGTTACTCGGGGGAGGTACCTACCGAGCAGTACTTC
TRBV10-3,few,TRBJ2-5,.,CAISPRAPEHQETQYF,TGTGCCATCTCCCCCAGAGCGCCCGAACACCAAGAGACCCAGTACTTC
TRBV18,few,TRBJ2-7,.,CASSPGPDRDHEQYF,TGTGCCAGCTCACCTGGGCCGGACCGGGACCACGAGCAGTACTTC
TRBV6-2/TRBV6-3,.,TRBJ2-7,.,CASSYSNSPEQYF,TGTGCCAGCAGTTACTCGAATTCCCCCGAGCAGTACTTC
TRBV7-2,few,TRBJ2-5,.,CASSPQGGKQETQYF,TGTGCCAGCAGCCCGCAGGGGGGGAAACAAGAGACCCAGTACTTC
TRBV7-2,many,TRBJ1-2,.,CASSPYNYGYTF,TGTGCCAGCAGCCCCTATAACTATGGCTACACCTTC
TRBV5-6,.,TRBJ1-2,TRBD1,CASSSTGLNYGYTF,TGTGCCAGCAGCTCGACAGGGCTTAACTATGGCTACACCTTC
TRBV12-3/TRBV12-4,few,TRBJ1-5,.,CASSLNRDGNQPQHF,TGTGCCAGCAGTTTAAACCGGGACGGGAATCAGCCCCAGCATTTT
TRBV28,.,TRBJ2-2,TRBD1,CASSSFWAAGTGYTGELFF,TGTGCCAGCAGTAGTTTTTGGGCCGCCGGGACAGGGTACACCGGGGAGCTGTTTTTT
TRBV12-3/TRBV12-4,many,TRBJ2-1,.,CASSRGPPNNEQFF,TGTGCCAGCAGTCGCGGGCCGCCCAACAATGAGCAGTTCTTC
TRBV29-1,.,TRBJ1-2,.,CSVGGTGAGYGYTF,TGCAGCGTTGGCGGCACGGGGGCCGGGTATGGCTACACCTTC
TRBV12-3/TRBV12-4,few,TRBJ1-5,TRBD1,CASRWTGLGRPQHF,TGTGCCAGCAGGTGGACAGGCCTCGGTCGGCCCCAGCATTTT
TRBV7-8,many,TRBJ1-1,.,CASSLDSRATEAFF,TGTGCCAGCAGCTTAGATTCCAGGGCCACTGAAGCTTTCTTT